The 31 T cell receptor beta chains below come from one sample, sequenced in a study of blood T cell repertoires in COVID-19. Produced via immunoSEQ multiplex PCR; TCRdb's table is partial and in-frame only. This sample carries approximately 190,000 clones, around 82% of them seen once, and the ten largest clones take about 5%. The sequencing sample was made of PBMCs or T cells enriched from blood (not recorded which). Receptors originate from an older woman with acute COVID-19.

This clone was observed a handful of times. Other DNA sequences in the sample encode the same CDR3. V gene TRBV30 combines with J gene TRBJ2-7; 8 bases match TRBD1. Germline V gives CDR1 GTSNPN, CDR2 SVGIG (reference sequence). CDR3 length: 14 residues. V lost 0 bases to trimming and J lost 2 bases; unmatched junction nucleotides: 3. The CDR3 loop reads CAWSVGQGAYEQYV. The CDR3 nucleotides read TGTGCCTGGAGTGTCGGACAGGGCGCCTACGAGCAGTACGTC.

The rearrangement uses TRBV19 and TRBJ1-2; 7 bases line up with TRBD1. The germline V gene encodes CDR1 LNHDA and CDR2 SQIVND (reference sequence). V shed 5 bases and J 0 bases; nucleotides not matched to a gene: 9. The CDR3 loop spans 16 amino acids. The CDR3 loop is CASSSLTGNSNYGYTF. CDR3 sequence (DNA): TGTGCCAGTAGTTCTTTGACAGGGAATTCTAACTATGGCTACACCTTC.

The sample holds one count of this clone. The V gene is TRBV7-2, the J gene TRBJ2-5, with a possible D match to TRBD1 (6 bases). Germline V gives CDR1 SGHTA, CDR2 FQGNSA. Trimming pared 4 bases from V and 2 bases from J, leaving 17 bases between. The CDR3 has 16 amino acids. CDR3 protein: CASSSNPGTLQETQYF. DNA of the CDR3: TGTGCCAGCAGCTCCAACCCCGGGACATTGCAAGAGACCCAGTACTTC.

This clone has more than one count but fewer than ten. The chain recombines TRBV4-2 with TRBJ1-1; 9 nucleotides agree with TRBD1. CDR3 length: 17 amino acids. The ends lost 2 bases at V and 0 bases at J; junction bases unmatched: 7. CDR1 is LGHNA and CDR2 is YNFKEQ in the germline V gene. The CDR3 here is CASSQPPGQGLNTEAFF. The CDR3 nucleotides are TGTGCCAGCAGCCAACCTCCGGGACAGGGCTTGAACACTGAAGCTTTCTTT.

This clone was seen a few times. The rearrangement links TRBV28 to TRBJ1-5, with D possibly TRBD1 on 6 matching bases. In germline, CDR1 is MDHEN, CDR2 SYDVKM. The CDR3 extends over 14 amino acids. With 6 bases removed from V and 6 bases from J, the gap between germline ends came to 15 bases. CDR3 nucleotides: TGTGCCAGCAGGGGCCCCCGAGGGGGTCAGCCCCAGCATTTT. It codes for CASRGPRGGQPQHF.

This clone was counted a single time. The chain links TRBV18 to TRBJ1-1; D unclear. V shed 3 bases and J shed 2 bases, with 10 bases lying between them. The CDR3 covers 14 residues. Germline values: CDR1 KGHSH, CDR2 LQKENI. CDR3 sequence (DNA): TGTGCCAGCTCACCGAGAGGAGCCAACACTGAAGCTTTCTTT. Residues: CASSPRGANTEAFF.

The chain joins TRBV4-2 to TRBJ2-5; 8 positions agree with TRBD2. Trimming removed 8 bases from V and 5 bases from J; junction bases left unmatched: 10. Germline V gene data show CDR1 as LGHNA and CDR2 as YNFKEQ. The CDR3 runs to 14 residues. Here the CDR3 reads CASAGGAGGETQYF. The CDR3 DNA reads as TGTGCCAGCGCCGGGGGGGCGGGAGGCGAGACCCAGTACTTC.

The gene calls are TRBV7-2 and TRBJ1-2, with 7 bases lining up with TRBD1. V lost 0 bases, J lost 8 bases, and 9 bases stayed unmatched. The CDR3 consists of 15 residues. The V gene's germline CDR1 is SGHTA and CDR2 FQGNSA. The CDR3 is CASSLAPRDRDGYTF. CDR3 DNA sequence: TGTGCCAGCAGCTTAGCGCCCCGAGACAGGGACGGCTACACCTTC.

The chain couples TRBV14 to TRBJ1-1; perhaps TRBD1 as D (6 bases). Trimming stripped 2 bases from V and 1 base from J, with 11 bases between. Germline CDR1 is SGHDN and CDR2 is FVKESK. CDR3 length equals 15 residues. CDR3 in DNA: TGTGCCAGCAGCCAACTACAGGGCCCGAACACTGAAGCTTTCTTT. It yields the protein CASSQLQGPNTEAFF. The full variable domain, with the rest looked up from reference TRBV14 and TRBJ1-1, is EAGVTQFPSHSVIEKGQTVTLRCDPISGHDNLYWYRRVMGKEIKFLLHFVKESKQDESGMPNNRFLAERTGGTYSTLKVQPAELEDSGVYFCASSQLQGPNTEAFFGQGTRLTVV.

The V and J genes are TRBV11-2 and TRBJ2-7; 7 nucleotides align to TRBD2. J lost 4 bases, V lost 0 bases, and 15 bases had no gene match. This CDR3 is 18 amino acids long. Germline CDR1 and CDR2: SGHAT and FQNNGV. The chain's CDR3 is CASSLEPAGIGPLYEQYF. The CDR3 bases are TGTGCCAGCAGCTTAGAACCAGCGGGAATCGGCCCATTATACGAGCAGTACTTC.

The chain employs TRBV3-1 (or the pseudogene TRBV3-2) and TRBJ1-1; a weak D match, TRBD1 (5 bases). Germline CDR1 reads LGHDT; CDR2 reads YNNKEL (reference sequence). Trimming shortened V by 2 bases and J by 10 bases, and 20 bases separated the two germline ends. The CDR3 has 15 amino acids. The CDR3 spells CASSQLRVMGLGAFF. The CDR3 region has the DNA TGTGCCAGCAGCCAACTCAGGGTCATGGGCCTCGGAGCTTTCTTT.

J is TRBJ1-5 and V is TRBV6-2 or TRBV6-3; 7 nucleotides align to TRBD1. Germline CDR1 and CDR2: MNHEY and SVGEGT. The CDR3 extends over 16 amino acids. V shed 2 bases and J 0 bases; nucleotides not matched to a gene: 4. CDR3 sequence: CASSYGKGASNQPQHF. DNA for the CDR3: TGTGCCAGCAGTTACGGGAAGGGGGCTAGCAATCAGCCCCAGCATTTT.

The chain joins TRBV2 to TRBJ2-7; D possibly corresponds to TRBD1 (5 bases). Between the trimmed V and J ends, which lost 1 base and 6 bases, there was a span of 13 bases. From germline, CDR1 is SNHLY and CDR2 FYNNEI. The length of the CDR3 is 14 residues. The CDR3 nucleotides are TGTGCCAGCAGTGAAGTGGGGCGCCGGGCCGAGCAGTACTTC. This codes for CASSEVGRRAEQYF.

About this clone itself: Other DNA sequences in this sample translate to the same CDR3. The chain couples TRBV18 to TRBJ1-1; D may be TRBD1 (5 bases). Trimming shortened V by 3 bases and J by 5 bases, and 7 bases separated the two germline ends. This CDR3 region has 12 residues. CDR1 and CDR2 (germline): KGHSH, LQKENI. CDR3: CASSPAGTEAFF. CDR3 coding DNA: TGTGCCAGCTCACCCGCAGGGACTGAAGCTTTCTTT.

The chain links TRBV5-1 to TRBJ1-2, with a weak D call TRBD1 (6 bases). Germline CDR1 SGHRS, CDR2 YFSETQ. Deletions cut 0 bases from V and 8 bases from J, with 14 bases between. The CDR3 consists of 14 residues. The CDR3 protein is CASSLAGGARGYTF. DNA for the CDR3: TGCGCCAGCAGCTTGGCCGGGGGGGCGAGAGGCTACACCTTC.

V usage is TRBV20-1 and J usage is TRBJ2-3; tentatively, D is TRBD1 (6 bases). The CDR3 contains 11 residues. The V end was cut by 6 bases, the J end by 8 bases, with 12 bases between. Germline V gene sequence: CDR1 DFQATT, CDR2 SNEGSKA (reference sequence). CDR3 DNA: TGCAGTGCGGATGACAGGTTTACGCAGTATTTT. It codes for CSADDRFTQYF.

The chain recombines TRBV18 with TRBJ2-1; 7 bases match TRBD1. V was pared by 3 bases and J by 9 bases, with 11 bases of the junction left unmatched. The CDR3 has 15 residues. Looked up from germline, CDR1 is KGHSH and CDR2 is LQKENI. The CDR3 loop is CASSPEQGSSGEQFF. Written as DNA, the CDR3 is TGTGCCAGCTCACCTGAACAGGGGTCGTCGGGTGAGCAGTTCTTC.

V gene TRBV25-1 combines with J gene TRBJ2-7, with D possibly being TRBD2 (6 bases). V dropped 6 bases and J dropped 2 bases, with 14 bases sitting between them. Germline assignment: CDR1 MGHDK and CDR2 SYGVNS. This CDR3 spans 14 amino acids. The CDR3 nucleotides are TGTGCCAGCAGCACCCGGGACTCCACCTACGAGCAGTACTTC. As protein: CASSTRDSTYEQYF.

The chain employs TRBV14 and TRBJ1-1, with TRBD1 identical over 7 bases. After removal of 4 bases from V and 6 bases from J, the junction contained 11 bases not matched to a gene. Germline V gene data show CDR1 as SGHDN and CDR2 as FVKESK. The CDR3 has 15 amino acids. The CDR3 coding sequence is TGTGCCAGCAGCCTAGTTCCCCCAGGGGGTCCTGAAGCTTTCTTT. It specifies CASSLVPPGGPEAFF. Drawing the rest from reference TRBV14 and TRBJ1-1, the complete variable domain is EAGVTQFPSHSVIEKGQTVTLRCDPISGHDNLYWYRRVMGKEIKFLLHFVKESKQDESGMPNNRFLAERTGGTYSTLKVQPAELEDSGVYFCASSLVPPGGPEAFFGQGTRLTVV.

The chain links TRBV19 to TRBJ1-6, with 10 nucleotides matching TRBD1. V gave up 6 bases and J gave up 3 bases; unmatched junction bases: 11. Germline CDR1 and CDR2: LNHDA and SQIVND (reference sequence). The CDR3 loop spans 18 amino acids. CDR3 loop: CASRRMPDRGVYNSPLHF. For the CDR3, the DNA is TGTGCCAGTAGGCGAATGCCGGACAGGGGGGTCTATAATTCACCCCTCCACTTT.

This clone was observed a few times. The chain couples TRBV28 to TRBJ1-3, with D possibly TRBD1 on 6 matching bases. Germline loops: CDR1 MDHEN, CDR2 SYDVKM. The CDR3 is 12 residues long. The chain's CDR3 is CVCQGTGNTIYF. CDR3 nucleotides: TGTGTCTGCCAGGGGACTGGAAACACCATATATTTT.

J is TRBJ1-2 and V is TRBV28; 8 bases line up with TRBD1. CDR1 is MDHEN, CDR2 SYDVKM, per germline. Unmatched junction bases numbered 6, after V lost 2 bases and J lost 4 bases. CDR3 size: 15 residues. CDR3 DNA sequence: TGTGCCAGCAGTTTAGCGGACAGGGCAAGCTATGGCTACACCTTC. This gives the protein CASSLADRASYGYTF.

Of note for this clone: Other nucleotide sequences from this sample produce the same CDR3. The chain joins TRBV5-1 to TRBJ2-5; TRBD2 is a possible D gene (7 bases). The germline V and J ends were trimmed by 2 bases and 5 bases, with 10 bases remaining between them. The germline CDR1 and CDR2 sequences are SGHRS and YFSETQ. The CDR3 sequence is 13 residues long. The CDR3 bases are TGCGCCAGCAGCTTAGGGGGGGAGGAGACCCAGTACTTC. It translates to CASSLGGEETQYF. The complete variable domain, with remaining parts taken from reference TRBV5-1 and TRBJ2-5, reads KAGVTQTPRYLIKTRGQQVTLSCSPISGHRSVSWYQQTPGQGLQFLFEYFSETQRNKGNFPGRFSGRQFSNSRSEMNVSTLELGDSALYLCASSLGGEETQYFGPGTRLLVL.

The rearrangement joins TRBV9 to TRBJ2-1; 13 positions agree with TRBD2. The J segment lost 10 bases and the V segment lost 4 bases, leaving 14 bases of the junction unmatched. Germline V lookup: CDR1 SGDLS, CDR2 YYNGEE. The CDR3 sequence is 17 residues long. The CDR3 sequence: CASSPRWTSGGAQEQFF. The CDR3 DNA reads as TGTGCCAGCAGCCCCCGCTGGACTAGCGGGGGAGCCCAAGAGCAGTTCTTC.

The chain combines TRBV11-2 with TRBJ1-4; 8 nucleotides align to TRBD1. Germline-derived CDR1 and CDR2 are SGHAT and FQNNGV. The V gene end was trimmed by 4 bases and the J gene end by 10 bases; junction bases not matched to a gene: 8. CDR3 size: 14 residues. CDR3 amino acids: CASSSQGALRKLFF. For the CDR3, the DNA is TGTGCCAGCAGCTCTCAGGGGGCGCTTCGAAAACTGTTTTTT.

The sample holds one count of this clone. V and J are TRBV6-5 and TRBJ1-5; D gene uncertain. CDR1 MNHEY and CDR2 SVGAGI come from the germline V gene. The CDR3 consists of 14 residues. With 5 bases removed from V and 5 bases from J, the gap between germline ends came to 13 bases. The CDR3 DNA reads as TGTGCCAGCAGTATTGTGGGAGGAGATCAGCCCCAGCATTTT. It translates to CASSIVGGDQPQHF.

This clone came up once. The chain carries TRBV9 and TRBJ1-2; 12 bases fit TRBD1. The CDR3 consists of 15 residues. Germline assignment: CDR1 SGDLS and CDR2 YYNGEE. The V segment lost 2 bases and the J segment 7 bases; nucleotides outside the gene matches: 6. The CDR3 DNA reads as TGTGCCAGCAGCGTGACGGGACAGGGGGCCGGTGGCTACACCTTC. Protein sequence: CASSVTGQGAGGYTF. Supplemented by reference TRBV9 and TRBJ1-2, the full variable domain reads DSGVTQTPKHLITATGQRVTLRCSPRSGDLSVYWYQQSLDQGLQFLIQYYNGEERAKGNILERFSAQQFPDLHSELNLSSLELGDSALYFCASSVTGQGAGGYTFGSGTRLTVV.

The chain joins TRBV5-1 to TRBJ2-7; 11 bases fit TRBD2. The germline V gene encodes CDR1 SGHRS and CDR2 YFSETQ. Trimming cost V 2 bases and J 5 bases; bases outside gene matches: 9. The length of the CDR3 is 16 residues. The DNA of the CDR3 is TGCGCCAGCAGCTTACGTACGACTAGCGGGAACGACGAGCAGTACTTC. Translated: CASSLRTTSGNDEQYF. Full variable domain (rest looked up from reference TRBV5-1 and TRBJ2-7): KAGVTQTPRYLIKTRGQQVTLSCSPISGHRSVSWYQQTPGQGLQFLFEYFSETQRNKGNFPGRFSGRQFSNSRSEMNVSTLELGDSALYLCASSLRTTSGNDEQYFGPGTRLTVT.

This chain uses TRBV18 with TRBJ2-5; 7 nucleotides align to TRBD2. Germline CDR1 KGHSH, CDR2 LQKENI. V trimming: 1 base; J trimming: 4 bases; junction bases outside the gene matches: 9. The CDR3 loop spans 16 amino acids. CDR3 region: CASSPLPREIGETQYF. CDR3 sequence (DNA): TGTGCCAGCTCACCACTTCCGCGGGAGATAGGAGAGACCCAGTACTTC.

The CDR3 protein is CSAVWGEGQPQHF. CDR3 DNA: TGCAGCGCCGTATGGGGGGAGGGGCAGCCCCAGCATTTT. V gene TRBV29-1 combines with J gene TRBJ1-5, with D possibly being TRBD1 (5 bases). The germline V and J ends were trimmed by 7 bases and 7 bases, with 17 bases remaining between them. Germline V gene sequence: CDR1 SQVTM, CDR2 ANQGSEA. The length of the CDR3 is 13 residues.

This clone was seen a single time. The CDR3 DNA reads as TGCGCCAGCAGCCAAGTGGGAGGGGGGATCCTAGGCTATGGCTACACCTTC. Protein sequence: CASSQVGGGILGYGYTF. This chain links TRBV4-1 with TRBJ1-2; tentatively, D is TRBD1 (6 bases). Germline V gene sequence: CDR1 MGHRA, CDR2 YSYEKL. The CDR3 loop spans 17 amino acids. The ends were cut back, 1 base at V and 4 bases at J, with 19 bases in the middle.